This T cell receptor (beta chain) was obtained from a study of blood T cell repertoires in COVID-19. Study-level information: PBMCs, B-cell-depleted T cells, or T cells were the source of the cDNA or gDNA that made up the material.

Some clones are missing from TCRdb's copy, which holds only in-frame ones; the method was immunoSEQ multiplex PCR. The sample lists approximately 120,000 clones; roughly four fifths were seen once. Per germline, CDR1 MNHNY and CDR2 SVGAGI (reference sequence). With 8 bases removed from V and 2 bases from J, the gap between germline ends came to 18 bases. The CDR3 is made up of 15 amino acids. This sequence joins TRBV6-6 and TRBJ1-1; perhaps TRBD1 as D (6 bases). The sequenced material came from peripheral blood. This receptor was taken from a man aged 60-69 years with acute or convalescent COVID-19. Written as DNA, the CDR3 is TGTGCCAGCGGGGGCTTCCGGACGGTAAACACTGAAGCTTTCTTT. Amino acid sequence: CASGGFRTVNTEAFF.